This T cell receptor (beta chain) comes out of a study of vaccination and CD4 T cells after COVID-19. Study observations and caveats: Relatively few convalescent patients and no early post-infection timepoints were analyzed. Median numbers of SARS-CoV-2-reactive clonotypes increased from roughly 21 to 40 (not a significant change).

Indicated treatment: approximately 10-day PBMC culture with coronavirus spike peptide pools or control peptides (ViraFEST assay). From the roughly 11-day cultures, CD4+ T cells were isolated by negative selection. With regard to this clonotype: Its specificity is not known.

Cultured CD4+ T cell DNA was sequenced using the Oncomine TCR Beta short-read assay. MiXCR, applied by TCRdb to the PCR reads, yields one record per CDR3 protein. The repertoire holds about 15,000 distinct CDR3 sequences, with about three quarters as singletons. The TCR sequence derives from a human donor who had recovered from COVID-19. Sequenced input: CD4+ T cells from blood, cultured in vitro.

CDR3 region: CASSYLSSNQPQHF. The CDR3 DNA sequence: TGTGCCAGCAGTTACCTTTCTAGCAATCAGCCCCAGCATTTT. This chain connects TRBV6-2 or TRBV6-3 to TRBJ1-5; no definite D call. V was shortened by 2 bases and J by 0 bases, with 5 bases between the two germline ends. Germline V gives CDR1 MNHEY, CDR2 SVGEGT. This CDR3 comprises 14 residues.